What follows is one T cell receptor beta chain and its context. The target antigen is unknown. This entry is derived from a study of cytomegalovirus exposure and HLA in healthy donors. Study outcomes and limitations: Roughly uniform depth of sequencing across donors was assumed in presence/absence analyses.

The PCR used 60 Vbeta and 13 Jbeta primers. TCRdb's table, derived via immunoSEQ multiplex PCR, lists solely in-frame clones and lacks some. The table has roughly 100,000 clones, roughly 60% seen once. V was cut by 3 bases and J by 0 bases, with 12 bases left in between. Germline CDR1 SNHLY, CDR2 FYNNEI. The CDR3 spans 15 residues. The TCR was taken from a human donor in good health. The chain has TRBV2 and TRBJ2-7, with D unclear. Sequencing was done on a sample of PBMCs. Written as DNA, the CDR3 is TGTGCCAGCAGTGATATGAGTCAAAGCTCCTACGAGCAGTACTTC. It specifies CASSDMSQSSYEQYF.